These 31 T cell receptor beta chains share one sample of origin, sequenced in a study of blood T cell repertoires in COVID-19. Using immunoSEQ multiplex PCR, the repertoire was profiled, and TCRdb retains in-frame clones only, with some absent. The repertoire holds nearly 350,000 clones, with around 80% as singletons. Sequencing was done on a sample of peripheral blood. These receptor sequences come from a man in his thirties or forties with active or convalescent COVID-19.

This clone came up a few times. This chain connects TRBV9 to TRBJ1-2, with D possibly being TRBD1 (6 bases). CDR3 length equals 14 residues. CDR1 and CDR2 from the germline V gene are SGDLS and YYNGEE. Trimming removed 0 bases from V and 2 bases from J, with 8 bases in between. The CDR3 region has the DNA TGTGCCAGCAGCGTAGCTACAGGGAACTATGGCTACACCTTC. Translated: CASSVATGNYGYTF.

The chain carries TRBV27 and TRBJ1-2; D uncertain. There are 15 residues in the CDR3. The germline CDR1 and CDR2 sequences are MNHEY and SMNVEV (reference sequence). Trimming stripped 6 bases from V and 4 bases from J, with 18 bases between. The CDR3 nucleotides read TGTGCCAGCAGCCCCAAGACCAGGCCGATCTATGGCTACACCTTC. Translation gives CASSPKTRPIYGYTF.

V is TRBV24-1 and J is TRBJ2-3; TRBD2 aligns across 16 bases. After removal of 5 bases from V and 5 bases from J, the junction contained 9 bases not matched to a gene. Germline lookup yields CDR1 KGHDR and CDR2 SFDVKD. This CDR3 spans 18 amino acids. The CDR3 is CATSAPGTSGRAGDTQYF. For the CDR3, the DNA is TGTGCCACCAGTGCCCCGGGGACTAGCGGGAGGGCAGGAGATACGCAGTATTTT.

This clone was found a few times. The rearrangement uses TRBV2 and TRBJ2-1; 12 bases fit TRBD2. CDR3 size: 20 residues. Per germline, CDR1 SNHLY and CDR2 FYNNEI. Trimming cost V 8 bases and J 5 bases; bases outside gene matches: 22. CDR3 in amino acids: CASEGPARTSGAATHNEQFF. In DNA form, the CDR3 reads TGTGCCAGCGAGGGTCCTGCGAGGACTAGCGGGGCCGCCACCCACAATGAGCAGTTCTTC.

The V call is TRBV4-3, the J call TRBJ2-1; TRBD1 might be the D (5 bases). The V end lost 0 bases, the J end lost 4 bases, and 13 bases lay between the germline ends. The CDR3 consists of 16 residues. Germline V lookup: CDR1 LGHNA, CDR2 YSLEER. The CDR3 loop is CASSQDGLGAYNEQFF. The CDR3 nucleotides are TGCGCCAGCAGCCAAGACGGCCTAGGGGCTTACAATGAGCAGTTCTTC.

The CDR3 spells CASSRDREWPGEAFF. CDR3 sequence (DNA): TGTGCCAGCAGCCGGGACAGGGAATGGCCGGGTGAAGCTTTCTTT. The V gene is TRBV11-2, the J gene TRBJ1-1; 9 bases fit TRBD1. Losses at the gene ends were 5 bases for V and 7 bases for J; bases not matched to a gene: 11. Germline values: CDR1 SGHAT, CDR2 FQNNGV. This CDR3 is built from 15 residues.

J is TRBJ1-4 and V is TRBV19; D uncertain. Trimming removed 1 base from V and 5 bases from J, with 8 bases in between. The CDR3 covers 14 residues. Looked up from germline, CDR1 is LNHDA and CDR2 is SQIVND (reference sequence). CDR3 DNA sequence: TGTGCCAGTAGTATAGGACCGGGGAATGAAAAACTGTTTTTT. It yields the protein CASSIGPGNEKLFF.

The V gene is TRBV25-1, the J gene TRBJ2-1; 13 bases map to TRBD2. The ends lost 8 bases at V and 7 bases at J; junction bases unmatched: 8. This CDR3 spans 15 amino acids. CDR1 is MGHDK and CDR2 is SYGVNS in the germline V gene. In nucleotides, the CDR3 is TGTGCCAGCGGAGAACTAGCGGGAGGGCCAAATGAGCAGTTCTTC. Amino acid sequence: CASGELAGGPNEQFF.

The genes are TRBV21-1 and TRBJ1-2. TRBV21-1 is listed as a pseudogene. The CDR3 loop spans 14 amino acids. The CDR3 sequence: CASSMGGPDYGYTF. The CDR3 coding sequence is TGTGCCAGCAGCATGGGGGGGCCCGACTATGGCTACACCTTC.

CDR3 amino acids: CASTLTDDIGYTF. CDR3 DNA: TGTGCCAGCACCCTTACAGATGATATCGGCTACACCTTC. The V call is TRBV7-2, the J call TRBJ1-2, with D hard to call. V was shortened by 7 bases and J by 8 bases, with 17 bases between the two germline ends. CDR1 is SGHTA and CDR2 is FQGNSA in the germline V gene. The CDR3 is 13 residues long.

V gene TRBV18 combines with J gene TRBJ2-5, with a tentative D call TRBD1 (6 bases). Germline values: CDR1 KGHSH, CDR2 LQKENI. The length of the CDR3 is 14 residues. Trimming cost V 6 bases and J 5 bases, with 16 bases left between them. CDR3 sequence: CASSPRTVQETQYF. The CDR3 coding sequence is TGTGCCAGCTCTCCGAGGACAGTCCAGGAGACCCAGTACTTC.

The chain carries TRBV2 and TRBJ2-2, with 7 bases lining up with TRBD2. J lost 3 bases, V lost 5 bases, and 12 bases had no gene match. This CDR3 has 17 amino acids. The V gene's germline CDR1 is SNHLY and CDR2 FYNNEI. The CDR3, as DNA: TGTGCCAGCAGTACCACCGTGGAGCGGGGTTACACCGGGGAGCTGTTTTTT. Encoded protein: CASSTTVERGYTGELFF.

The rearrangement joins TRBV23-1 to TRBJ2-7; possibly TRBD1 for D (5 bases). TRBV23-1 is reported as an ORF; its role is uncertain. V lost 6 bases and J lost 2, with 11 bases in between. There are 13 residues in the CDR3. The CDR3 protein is CASSLSTAYEQYF. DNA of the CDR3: TGCGCCAGCAGCCTATCGACAGCCTACGAGCAGTACTTC.

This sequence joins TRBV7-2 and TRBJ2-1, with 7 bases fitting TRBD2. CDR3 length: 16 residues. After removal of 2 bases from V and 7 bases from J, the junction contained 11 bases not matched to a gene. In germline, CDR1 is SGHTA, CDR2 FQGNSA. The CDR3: CASSLQTSSGGNEQFF. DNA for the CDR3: TGTGCCAGCAGCTTACAGACTAGCTCGGGGGGTAATGAGCAGTTCTTC.

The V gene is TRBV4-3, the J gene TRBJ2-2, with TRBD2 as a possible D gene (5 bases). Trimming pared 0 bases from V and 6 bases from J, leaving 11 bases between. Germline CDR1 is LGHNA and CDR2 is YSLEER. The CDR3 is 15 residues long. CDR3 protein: CASSQDSGLAGELFF. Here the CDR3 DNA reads TGCGCCAGCAGCCAAGACTCGGGGTTGGCCGGGGAGCTGTTTTTT.

In nucleotides, the CDR3 is TGTGCCAGCAGCTCTAGGGACTTGAGCTCCTACAATGAGCAGTTCTTC. Encoded protein: CASSSRDLSSYNEQFF. The chain uses TRBV7-9 and TRBJ2-1; possibly TRBD2 for D (6 bases). With 4 bases removed from V and 0 bases from J, the gap between germline ends came to 13 bases. Germline CDR1 is SEHNR and CDR2 is FQNEAQ (reference sequence). This CDR3 contains 16 residues.

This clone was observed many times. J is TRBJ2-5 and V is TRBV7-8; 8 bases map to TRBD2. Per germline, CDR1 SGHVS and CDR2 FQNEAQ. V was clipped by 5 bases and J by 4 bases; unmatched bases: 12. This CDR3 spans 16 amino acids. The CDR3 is CASSPSFAGGGETQYF. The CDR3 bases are TGTGCCAGCAGCCCATCCTTCGCGGGAGGAGGAGAGACCCAGTACTTC. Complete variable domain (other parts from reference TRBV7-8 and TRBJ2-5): GAGVSQSPRYKVAKRGQDVALRCDPISGHVSLFWYQQALGQGPEFLTYFQNEAQLDKSGLPSDRFFAERPEGSVSTLKIQRTQQEDSAVYLCASSPSFAGGGETQYFGPGTRLLVL.

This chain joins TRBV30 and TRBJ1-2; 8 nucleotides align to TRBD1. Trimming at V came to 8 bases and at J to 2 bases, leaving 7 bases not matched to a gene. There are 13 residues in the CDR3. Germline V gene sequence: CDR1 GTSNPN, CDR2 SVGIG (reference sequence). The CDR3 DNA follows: TGTGCCGGAAGCCAGGGGGCGAACTATGGCTACACCTTC. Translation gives CAGSQGANYGYTF.

The CDR3 reads CASNRGASGRSSTDTQYF. CDR3 nucleotides: TGTGCCAGCAACCGCGGGGCTAGCGGGAGATCTAGCACAGATACGCAGTATTTT. The chain combines TRBV7-9 with TRBJ2-3, with 10 bases matching TRBD2. Germline CDR1 SEHNR, CDR2 FQNEAQ (reference sequence). V lost 7 bases and J lost 0; bases outside the gene matches: 13. This CDR3 is 18 amino acids long.

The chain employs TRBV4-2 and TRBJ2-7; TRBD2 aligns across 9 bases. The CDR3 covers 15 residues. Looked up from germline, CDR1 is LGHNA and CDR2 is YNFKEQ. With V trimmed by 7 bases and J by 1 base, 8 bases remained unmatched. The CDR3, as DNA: TGTGCCAGCAAGCCCGGGACTAGCCGATCCTACGAGCAGTACTTC. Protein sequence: CASKPGTSRSYEQYF.

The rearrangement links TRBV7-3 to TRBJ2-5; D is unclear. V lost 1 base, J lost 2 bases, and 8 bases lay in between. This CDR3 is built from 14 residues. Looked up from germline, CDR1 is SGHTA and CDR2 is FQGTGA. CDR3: CASSLNSGQETQYF. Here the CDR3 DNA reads TGTGCCAGCAGCTTAAATTCCGGTCAAGAGACCCAGTACTTC.

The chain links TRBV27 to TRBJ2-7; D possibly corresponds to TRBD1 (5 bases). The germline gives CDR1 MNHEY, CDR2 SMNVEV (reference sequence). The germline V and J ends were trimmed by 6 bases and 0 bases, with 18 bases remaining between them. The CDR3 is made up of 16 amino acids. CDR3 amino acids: CASSADSTRLSYEQYF. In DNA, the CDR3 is TGTGCCAGCAGCGCCGACAGCACTCGACTCTCCTACGAGCAGTACTTC.

CDR3 in DNA: TGTGCCACCGACAAGGACAGGGCGGCCACCGGGGAGCTGTTTTTT. Translation gives CATDKDRAATGELFF. V and J are TRBV24-1 and TRBJ2-2; 8 bases fit TRBD1. V lost 9 bases and J lost 4; bases outside the gene matches: 9. From germline, CDR1 is KGHDR and CDR2 SFDVKD. The CDR3 totals 15 residues.

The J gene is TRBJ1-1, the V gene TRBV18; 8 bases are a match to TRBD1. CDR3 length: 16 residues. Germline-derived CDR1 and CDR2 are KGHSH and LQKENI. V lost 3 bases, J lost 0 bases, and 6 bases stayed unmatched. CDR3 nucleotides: TGTGCCAGCTCACCCAGGACAGGGCGGTTGAACACTGAAGCTTTCTTT. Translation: CASSPRTGRLNTEAFF. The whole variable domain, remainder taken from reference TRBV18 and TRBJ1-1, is NAGVMQNPRHLVRRRGQEARLRCSPMKGHSHVYWYRQLPEEGLKFMVYLQKENIIDESGMPKERFSAEFPKEGPSILRIQQVVRGDSAAYFCASSPRTGRLNTEAFFGQGTRLTVV.

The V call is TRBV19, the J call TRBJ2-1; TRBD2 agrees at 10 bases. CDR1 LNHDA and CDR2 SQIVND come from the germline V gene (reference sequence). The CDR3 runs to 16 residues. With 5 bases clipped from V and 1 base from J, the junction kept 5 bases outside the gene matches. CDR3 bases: TGTGCCAGTAGTCCGCTAGCGGGAGCGTCCTACAATGAGCAGTTCTTC. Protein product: CASSPLAGASYNEQFF.

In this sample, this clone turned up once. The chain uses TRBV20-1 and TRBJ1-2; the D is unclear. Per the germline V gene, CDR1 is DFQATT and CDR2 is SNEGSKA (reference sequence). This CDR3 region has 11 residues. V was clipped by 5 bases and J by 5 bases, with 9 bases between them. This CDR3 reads CSAYKEYGYTF. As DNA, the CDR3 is TGCAGTGCTTACAAGGAGTATGGCTACACCTTC.

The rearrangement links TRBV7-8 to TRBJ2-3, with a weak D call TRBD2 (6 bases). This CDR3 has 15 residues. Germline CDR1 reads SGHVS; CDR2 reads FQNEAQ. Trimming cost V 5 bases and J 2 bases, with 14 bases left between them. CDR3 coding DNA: TGTGCCAGCAGCCCCTATGGGACTTTCACAGATACGCAGTATTTT. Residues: CASSPYGTFTDTQYF.

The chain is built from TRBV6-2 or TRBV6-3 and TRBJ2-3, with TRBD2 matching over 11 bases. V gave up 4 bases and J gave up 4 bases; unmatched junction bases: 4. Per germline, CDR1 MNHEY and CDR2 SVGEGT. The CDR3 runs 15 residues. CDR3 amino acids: CASSLVAGGADTQYF. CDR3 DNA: TGTGCCAGCAGTTTGGTAGCGGGAGGGGCAGATACGCAGTATTTT.

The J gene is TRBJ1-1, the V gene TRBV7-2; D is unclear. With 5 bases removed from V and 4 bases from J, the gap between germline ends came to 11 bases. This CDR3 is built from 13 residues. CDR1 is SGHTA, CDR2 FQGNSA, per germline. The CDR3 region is CASSPLRGTEAFF. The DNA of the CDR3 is TGTGCCAGCAGCCCATTGCGGGGCACTGAAGCTTTCTTT.

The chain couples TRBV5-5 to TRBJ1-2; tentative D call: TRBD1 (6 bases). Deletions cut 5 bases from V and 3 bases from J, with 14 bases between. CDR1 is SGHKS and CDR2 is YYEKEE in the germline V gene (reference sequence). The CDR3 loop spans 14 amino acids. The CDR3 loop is CASRGRGGYYGYTF. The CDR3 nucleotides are TGTGCCAGCAGGGGAAGGGGGGGCTACTATGGCTACACCTTC.

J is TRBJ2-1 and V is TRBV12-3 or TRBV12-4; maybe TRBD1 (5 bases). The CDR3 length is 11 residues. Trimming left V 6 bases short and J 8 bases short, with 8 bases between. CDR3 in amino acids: CASSPRDEQFF. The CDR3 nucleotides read TGTGCCAGCAGCCCCAGGGATGAGCAGTTCTTC.